These T cell receptor beta chains were read from a single sample in a study of OX40 agonist ivuxolimab in advanced cancers. The assay was immunoSEQ multiplex PCR, and TCRdb's table has in-frame clones only and misses some. The sample yields about 61,000 clones, just under 90% seen once. Source: CD4+ or CD8+ T cells sorted from blood, taken in a trial of the OX40 agonist ivuxolimab. The receptors were sampled from an adult with an advanced solid tumor such as melanoma, head and neck, liver or kidney cancer. Each CDR3 is given without its conserved first and last residue.

v_call cdr3_aa
TRBV4-1 ASSQVPRQNGYT
TRBV6-6 AETGGRNQPQH
TRBV9 ASSDAGSGNNEQF
TRBV7-5 VRSGAFISYEQY
TRBV18 ASSPPVSYNEQF
TRBV21-1 ASSNYGSYNEQF
TRBV27 ASRFHDSGANVLT
TRBV23-1 ASSQSRILPEGRVLGNQPQH
TRBV7-2 ASTFLGQGARDEQF
TRBV5-5 ASSFLPGAWETQY
TRBV10-3 AISESGGNSPLH
TRBV7-9 ASSLSAGEGGYT
TRBV7-2 ASSAGTGTSKMNTEAF
TRBV7-2 ASSLAGQGNYEQY
TRBV6-1 ASSEEGGIYGNQPQH
TRBV6-5 ASSLGRSTDTQY
TRBV7-6 ASSLVSGETYNEQF
TRBV9 ASSALAGSYNEQF
TRBV27 ASSPQGAGGYT
TRBV5-4 ASSLVQGDSSPLH
TRBV6-1 ASSEFSYSGNTIY
TRBV4-2 ASSRTSHEQF
TRBV5-1 ASSLLRGGYGYT
TRBV5-1 ASSLRSEGDGYT
TRBV7-2 ASSLRGNTIY
TRBV10-1 ASSESAGGFYNEQF
TRBV9 ASSVEGTGAYEQY
TRBV5-8 ASSLPPGHYGYT
TRBV6-7 ASGGGPSTDTQY
TRBV6-1 ASGQNFEQF
TRBV28 ASRTQGRAYEQY
TRBV6-6 ASTQGAMGREQY
TRBV14 ASSQTGNYGYT
TRBV6-1 ASIRASPGTGAF
TRBV6-4 ASSGRTSGTYNEQF
TRBV28 ASSPRQGNNEQF
TRBV29-1 SVSGLADTGELF
TRBV10-3 AISESSDRGTHSSGNTIY
TRBV10-3 AISEAGVEQF
TRBV19 ASGGILGGLHPNQPQH
TRBV10-2 ASSGTAVWEQY
TRBV4-3 ASSQHTAGQGMEGYT
TRBV4-3 ASSQDTGAGTEAF
TRBV6-1 ASSETTLGGVY
TRBV28 ASSLVETTNYGYT